This record covers a single TCR beta chain. This sample was included in a study of blood T cell repertoires in COVID-19. Study background: The United States, Italy and Spain were the sources of the acute and convalescent COVID-19 samples. PBMCs, B-cell-depleted T cells, or T cells provided the cDNA or gDNA that made up the material.

The germline gives CDR1 LNHDA, CDR2 SQIVND (reference sequence). After removal of 3 bases from V and 4 bases from J, the junction contained 6 bases not matched to a gene. The CDR3 has 15 residues. Original handling: Estimation of nucleated cell counts relied on the amplification of reference gene primers. Some clones are missing from TCRdb's copy, which holds only in-frame ones; the method was immunoSEQ multiplex PCR. V, J and clone size derive from that table, while D and trimming were established from the DNA sequence. Seen here are around 62,000 clones, approximately 94% observed once, and the top ten hold approximately 2.9%.

What was sequenced was peripheral blood. The TCR originated in a man in his 70s with active COVID-19. The V and J genes are TRBV19 and TRBJ2-3; TRBD2 matches at 8 bases. CDR3 sequence: CASSIGAGGPDTQYF. The CDR3 DNA sequence: TGTGCCAGTAGTATTGGGGCGGGGGGACCAGATACGCAGTATTTT.